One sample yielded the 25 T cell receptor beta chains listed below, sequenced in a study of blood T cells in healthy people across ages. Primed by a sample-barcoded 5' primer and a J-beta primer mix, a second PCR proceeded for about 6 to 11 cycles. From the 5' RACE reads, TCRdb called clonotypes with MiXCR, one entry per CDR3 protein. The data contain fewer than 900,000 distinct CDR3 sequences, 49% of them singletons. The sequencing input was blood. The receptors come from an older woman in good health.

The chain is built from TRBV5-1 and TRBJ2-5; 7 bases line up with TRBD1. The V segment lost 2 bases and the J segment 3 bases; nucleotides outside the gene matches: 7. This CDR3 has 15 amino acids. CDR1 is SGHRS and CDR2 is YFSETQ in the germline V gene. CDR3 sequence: CASSLRPGTEETQYF. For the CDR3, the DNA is TGCGCCAGCAGCTTAAGACCCGGGACAGAAGAGACCCAGTACTTC.

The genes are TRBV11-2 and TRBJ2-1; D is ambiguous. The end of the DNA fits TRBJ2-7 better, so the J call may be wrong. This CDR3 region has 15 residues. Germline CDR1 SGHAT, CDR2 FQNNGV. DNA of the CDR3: TGTGCCAGCAGCTTAGCATACGGAGTTGACAATGAGCAGTACTTC. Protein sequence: CASSLAYGVDNEQYF.

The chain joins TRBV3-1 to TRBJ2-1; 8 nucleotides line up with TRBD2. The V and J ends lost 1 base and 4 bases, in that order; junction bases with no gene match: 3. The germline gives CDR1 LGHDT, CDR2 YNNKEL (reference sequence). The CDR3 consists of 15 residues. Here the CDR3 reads CASSQALADYNEQFF. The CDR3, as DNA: TGTGCCAGCAGCCAAGCACTAGCGGATTACAATGAGCAGTTCTTC.

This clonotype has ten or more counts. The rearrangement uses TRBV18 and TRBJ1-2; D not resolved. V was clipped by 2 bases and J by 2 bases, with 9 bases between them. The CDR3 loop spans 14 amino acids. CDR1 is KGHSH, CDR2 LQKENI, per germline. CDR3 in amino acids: CASSPYGENYGYTF. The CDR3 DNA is TGTGCCAGCTCACCATATGGGGAGAACTATGGCTACACCTTC.

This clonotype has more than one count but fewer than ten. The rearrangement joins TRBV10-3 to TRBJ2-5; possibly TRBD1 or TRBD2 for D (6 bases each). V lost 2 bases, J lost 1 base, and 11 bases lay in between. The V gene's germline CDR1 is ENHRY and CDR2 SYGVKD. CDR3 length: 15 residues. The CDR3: CAISEGRGLQETQYF. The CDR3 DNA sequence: TGTGCCATCAGTGAGGGCAGGGGACTCCAAGAGACCCAGTACTTC.

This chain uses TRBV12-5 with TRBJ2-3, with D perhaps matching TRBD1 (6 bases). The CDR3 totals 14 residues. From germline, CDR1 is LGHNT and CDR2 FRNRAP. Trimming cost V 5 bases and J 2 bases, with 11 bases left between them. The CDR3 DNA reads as TGTGCTAGTGGTGCTGGACAGCCCACAGATACGCAGTATTTT. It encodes CASGAGQPTDTQYF. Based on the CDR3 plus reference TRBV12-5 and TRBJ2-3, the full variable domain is DARVTQTPRHKVTEMGQEVTMRCQPILGHNTVFWYRQTMMQGLELLAYFRNRAPLDDSGMPKDRFSAEMPDATLATLKIQPSEPRDSAVYFCASGAGQPTDTQYFGPGTRLTVL.

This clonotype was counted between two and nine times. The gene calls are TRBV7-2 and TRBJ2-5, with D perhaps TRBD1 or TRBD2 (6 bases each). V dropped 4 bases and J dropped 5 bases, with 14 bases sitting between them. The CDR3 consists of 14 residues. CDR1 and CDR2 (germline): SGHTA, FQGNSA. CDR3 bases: TGTGCCAGCAGCTCTGGAGGGGGGTGGGAGACCCAGTACTTC. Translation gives CASSSGGGWETQYF.

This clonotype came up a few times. DNA for the CDR3: TGTGCCAGCAGCTTAGATAGGACCCAGTACTTC. Translation gives CASSLDRTQYF. V and J are TRBV7-6 and TRBJ2-5; D is ambiguous. The CDR3 sequence is 11 residues long. Germline V gene sequence: CDR1 SGHVS, CDR2 FNYEAQ. The V end was cut by 1 base, the J end by 7 bases, with 4 bases between.

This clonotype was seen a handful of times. CDR3 amino acids: CSAFDRGGEKLFF. CDR3 in DNA: TGCAGTGCTTTTGACAGGGGCGGTGAAAAACTGTTTTTT. This chain uses TRBV20-1 with TRBJ1-4, with 8 bases aligning to TRBD1. V was clipped by 5 bases and J by 7 bases; unmatched bases: 6. Looked up from germline, CDR1 is DFQATT and CDR2 is SNEGSKA (reference sequence). This CDR3 contains 13 residues.

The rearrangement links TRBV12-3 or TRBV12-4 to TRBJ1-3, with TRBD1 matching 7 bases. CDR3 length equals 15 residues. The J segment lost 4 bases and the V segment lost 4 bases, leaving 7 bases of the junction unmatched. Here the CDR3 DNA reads TGTGCCAGCAGTTCACCCGGGACAGACGGAAACACCATATATTTT. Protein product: CASSSPGTDGNTIYF.

CDR3 loop: CASSNHFSSNTQYF. The CDR3 region has the DNA TGTGCCAGCAGTAACCATTTTTCGTCAAATACGCAGTATTTT. V gene TRBV6-2 or TRBV6-3 combines with J gene TRBJ2-3; D remains unclear. Germline CDR1 reads MNHEY; CDR2 reads SVGEGT. The CDR3 covers 14 residues. V was pared by 5 bases and J by 7 bases, with 16 bases between.

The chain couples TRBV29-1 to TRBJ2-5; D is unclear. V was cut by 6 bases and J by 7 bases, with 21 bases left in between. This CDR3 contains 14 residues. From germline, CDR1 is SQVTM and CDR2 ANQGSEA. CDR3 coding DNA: TGCAGCGTGGTGACCGGAAAGACGTCGGGGACCCAGTACTTC. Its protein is CSVVTGKTSGTQYF.

CDR3 protein: CASSSTSGRASGSKHNEQFF. CDR3 bases: TGTGCCAGCAGCTCTACTAGCGGGAGGGCCTCAGGGTCAAAACACAATGAGCAGTTCTTC. The chain combines TRBV7-3 with TRBJ2-1, with 13 bases that match TRBD2. The CDR3 sequence is 20 residues long. Germline V gene data show CDR1 as SGHTA and CDR2 as FQGTGA. J gave up 5 bases and V 4 bases, and 17 bases lay outside the gene matches.

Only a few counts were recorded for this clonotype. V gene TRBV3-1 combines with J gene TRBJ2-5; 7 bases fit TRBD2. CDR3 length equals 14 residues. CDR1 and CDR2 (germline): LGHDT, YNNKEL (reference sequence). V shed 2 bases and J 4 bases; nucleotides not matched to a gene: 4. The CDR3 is CASSQSAGRETQYF. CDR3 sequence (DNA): TGTGCCAGCAGCCAATCAGCGGGACGAGAGACCCAGTACTTC.

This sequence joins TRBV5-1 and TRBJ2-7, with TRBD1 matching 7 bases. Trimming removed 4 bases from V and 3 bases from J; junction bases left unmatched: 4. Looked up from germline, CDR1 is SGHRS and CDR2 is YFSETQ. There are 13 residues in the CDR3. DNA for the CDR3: TGCGCCAGCAGCCCAACAGGGGACTACGAGCAGTACTTC. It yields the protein CASSPTGDYEQYF. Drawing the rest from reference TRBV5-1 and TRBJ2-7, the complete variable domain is KAGVTQTPRYLIKTRGQQVTLSCSPISGHRSVSWYQQTPGQGLQFLFEYFSETQRNKGNFPGRFSGRQFSNSRSEMNVSTLELGDSALYLCASSPTGDYEQYFGPGTRLTVT.

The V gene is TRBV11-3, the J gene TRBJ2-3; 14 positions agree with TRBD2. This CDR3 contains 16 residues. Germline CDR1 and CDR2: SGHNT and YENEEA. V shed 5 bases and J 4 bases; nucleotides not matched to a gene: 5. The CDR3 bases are TGTGCCAGCAGCCCCGGGACTAGCGGGAGCCCAGATACGCAGTATTTT. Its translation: CASSPGTSGSPDTQYF.

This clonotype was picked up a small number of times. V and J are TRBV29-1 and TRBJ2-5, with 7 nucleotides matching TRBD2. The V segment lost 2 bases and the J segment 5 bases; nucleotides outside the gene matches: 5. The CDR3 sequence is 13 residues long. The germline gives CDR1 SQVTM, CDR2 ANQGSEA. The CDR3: CSVERGGRETQYF. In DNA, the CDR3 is TGCAGCGTTGAAAGGGGAGGGAGGGAGACCCAGTACTTC. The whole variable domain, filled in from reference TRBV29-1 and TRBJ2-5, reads SAVISQKPSRDICQRGTSLTIQCQVDSQVTMMFWYRQQPGQSLTLIATANQGSEATYESGFVIDKFPISRPNLTFSTLTVSNMSPEDSSIYLCSVERGGRETQYFGPGTRLLVL.

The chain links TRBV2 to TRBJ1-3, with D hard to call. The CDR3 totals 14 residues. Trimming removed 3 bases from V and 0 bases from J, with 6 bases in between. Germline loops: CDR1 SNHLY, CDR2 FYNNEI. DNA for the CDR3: TGTGCCAGCAGTGACACCTACTCTGGAAACACCATATATTTT. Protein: CASSDTYSGNTIYF.

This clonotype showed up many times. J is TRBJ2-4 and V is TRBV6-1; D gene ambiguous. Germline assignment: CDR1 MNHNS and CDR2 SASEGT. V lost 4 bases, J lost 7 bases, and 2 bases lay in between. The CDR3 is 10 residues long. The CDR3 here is CASSVNIQYF. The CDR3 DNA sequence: TGTGCCAGCAGTGTGAACATTCAGTACTTC.

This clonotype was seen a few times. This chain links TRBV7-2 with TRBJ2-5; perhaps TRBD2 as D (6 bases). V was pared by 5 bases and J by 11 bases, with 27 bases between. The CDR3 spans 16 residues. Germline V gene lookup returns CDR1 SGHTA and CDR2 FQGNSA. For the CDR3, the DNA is TGTGCCAGCAGCATCGACGGGACTCTAGGCTCCGCAGGGCAGTACTTC. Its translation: CASSIDGTLGSAGQYF.

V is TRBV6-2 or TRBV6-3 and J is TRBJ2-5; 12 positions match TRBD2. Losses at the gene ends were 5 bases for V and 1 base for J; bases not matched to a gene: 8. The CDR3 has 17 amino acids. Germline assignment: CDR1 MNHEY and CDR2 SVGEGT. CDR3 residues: CASSTVGLAGTQETQYF. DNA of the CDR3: TGTGCCAGCAGTACTGTCGGACTAGCGGGGACCCAAGAGACCCAGTACTTC.

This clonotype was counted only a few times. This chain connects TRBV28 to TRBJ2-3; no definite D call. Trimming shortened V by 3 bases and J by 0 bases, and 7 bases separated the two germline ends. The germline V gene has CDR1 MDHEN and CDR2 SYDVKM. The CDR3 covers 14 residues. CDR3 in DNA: TGTGCCAGCAGTTTCTTAGACAGCACAGATACGCAGTATTTT. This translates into CASSFLDSTDTQYF.

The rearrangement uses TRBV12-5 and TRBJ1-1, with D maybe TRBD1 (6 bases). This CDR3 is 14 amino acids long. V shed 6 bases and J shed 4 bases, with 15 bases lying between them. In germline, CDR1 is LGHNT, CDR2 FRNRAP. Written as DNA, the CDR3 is TGTGCTAGTGGCCCACAGGGCATAGGCACTGAAGCTTTCTTT. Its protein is CASGPQGIGTEAFF.

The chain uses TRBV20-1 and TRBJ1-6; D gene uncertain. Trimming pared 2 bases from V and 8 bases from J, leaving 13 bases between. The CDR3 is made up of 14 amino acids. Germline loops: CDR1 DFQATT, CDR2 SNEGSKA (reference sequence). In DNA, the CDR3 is TGCAGTGCTAGACCCGGGGATGGGGATTCACCCCTCCACTTT. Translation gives CSARPGDGDSPLHF.

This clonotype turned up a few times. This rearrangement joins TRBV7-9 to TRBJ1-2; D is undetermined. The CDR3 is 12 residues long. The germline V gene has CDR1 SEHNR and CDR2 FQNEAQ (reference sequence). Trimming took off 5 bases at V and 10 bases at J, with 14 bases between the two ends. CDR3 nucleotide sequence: TGTGCCAGCAGCCAAGGTTTTCAGGACTACACCTTC. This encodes CASSQGFQDYTF.